A selection of T cell receptor beta chains follows, all from one sample in a study of blood T cell repertoires in COVID-19. The assay was immunoSEQ multiplex PCR, and TCRdb's table has in-frame clones only and misses some. Of 400,000 or so clones in the sample, around 90% were seen once. Sequencing used PBMCs or T cells enriched from blood (not recorded which). These receptors all stem from a woman between 40 and 50 years old with acute COVID-19. Each CDR3 is given with its conserved first and last residue. A D gene is named only where the DNA matches it firmly. Clone size appears in some rows only: once, few, many, or a class for an expanded clone.

J: TRBJ1-4
V: TRBV19
D: .
size: .
CDR3: CASSIGTEPNEKLFF
DNA: TGTGCCAGTAGTATAGGAACAGAACCTAATGAAAAACTGTTTTTT

J: TRBJ1-3
V: TRBV5-1
D: .
size: .
CDR3: CASSLVGTLGGNTIYF
DNA: TGCGCCAGCAGCTTGGTGGGGACTCTGGGGGGAAACACCATATATTTT

J: TRBJ2-5
V: TRBV18
D: .
size: once
CDR3: CASSPTDRQETQYF
DNA: TGTGCCAGCTCACCTACTGACAGGCAAGAGACCCAGTACTTC

J: TRBJ1-5
V: TRBV5-1
D: .
size: .
CDR3: CASSLAGKNNQPQHF
DNA: TGCGCCAGCAGCTTGGCAGGGAAGAACAATCAGCCCCAGCATTTT

J: TRBJ2-1
V: TRBV30
D: TRBD2
size: .
CDR3: CAWSHTSGSYNEQFF
DNA: TGTGCCTGGAGCCATACTAGCGGGTCCTACAATGAGCAGTTCTTC

J: TRBJ1-1
V: TRBV5-1
D: TRBD1
size: .
CDR3: CASSLGQGASTEAFF
DNA: TGCGCCAGCAGCTTGGGACAGGGGGCGAGTACTGAAGCTTTCTTT

J: TRBJ2-1
V: TRBV15
D: TRBD1
size: .
CDR3: CATSRDRGTGEGFF
DNA: TGTGCCACCAGCAGAGATAGGGGGACAGGTGAAGGGTTCTTC

J: TRBJ1-6
V: TRBV2
D: .
size: .
CDR3: CASSESPRSGSPLHF
DNA: TGTGCCAGCAGTGAGAGTCCCAGGTCAGGCTCACCCCTCCACTTT

J: TRBJ1-2
V: TRBV30
D: TRBD1
size: .
CDR3: CAWSPFRDRDYGYTF
DNA: TGTGCCTGGTCACCTTTCCGGGACAGGGACTATGGCTACACCTTC

J: TRBJ2-3
V: TRBV12-3/TRBV12-4
D: TRBD1
size: .
CDR3: CASTRQGVDTQYF
DNA: TGTGCCAGCACCCGCCAGGGGGTAGATACGCAGTATTTT

J: TRBJ1-1
V: TRBV19
D: .
size: .
CDR3: CASSPRSGDAVNTEAFF
DNA: TGTGCCAGTAGTCCCCGATCGGGGGATGCGGTGAACACTGAAGCTTTCTTT

J: TRBJ1-1
V: TRBV7-9
D: .
size: .
CDR3: CASSLEGRWGRNTEAFF
DNA: TGTGCCAGCAGCTTAGAAGGCCGTTGGGGCCGTAACACTGAAGCTTTCTTT

J: TRBJ1-2
V: TRBV30
D: TRBD1
size: .
CDR3: CAWIPDRVYGYTF
DNA: TGTGCCTGGATTCCCGACAGGGTCTATGGCTACACCTTC

J: TRBJ1-2
V: TRBV11-2
D: .
size: .
CDR3: CASSLSSGAYGYTF
DNA: TGTGCCAGCAGCTTATCATCGGGAGCCTATGGCTACACCTTC

J: TRBJ2-7
V: TRBV19
D: TRBD1
size: .
CDR3: CASSTQTGGSEQYF
DNA: TGTGCCAGTAGTACACAGACAGGGGGAAGCGAGCAGTACTTC

J: TRBJ2-2
V: TRBV6-6
D: .
size: .
CDR3: CASSFGDTGELFF
DNA: TGTGCCAGCAGTTTCGGGGACACCGGGGAGCTGTTTTTT

J: TRBJ2-3
V: TRBV19
D: TRBD2
size: .
CDR3: CASSIRSGGDVDTQYF
DNA: TGTGCCAGTAGTATAAGGAGCGGGGGGGACGTAGATACGCAGTATTTT

J: TRBJ2-7
V: TRBV20-1
D: TRBD2
size: .
CDR3: CSASTSGGTTYEQYF
DNA: TGCAGTGCTAGTACTAGCGGGGGGACAACCTACGAGCAGTACTTC

J: TRBJ2-7
V: TRBV19
D: .
size: few
CDR3: CASSIAGYGEQYF
DNA: TGTGCCAGTAGTATCGCCGGGTACGGAGAGCAGTACTTC

J: TRBJ1-1
V: TRBV30
D: TRBD1
size: .
CDR3: CAWQQGASEAFF
DNA: TGTGCCTGGCAACAGGGGGCCTCTGAAGCTTTCTTT

J: TRBJ1-2
V: TRBV19
D: TRBD1
size: .
CDR3: CARVPTDRVGGYTF
DNA: TGTGCCAGGGTCCCCACGGACAGGGTAGGGGGCTACACCTTC

J: TRBJ1-6
V: TRBV13
D: .
size: .
CDR3: CASSLRRQYNSPLHF
DNA: TGTGCCAGCAGCTTAAGGAGACAGTATAATTCACCCCTCCACTTT

J: TRBJ2-1
V: TRBV5-4
D: .
size: .
CDR3: CASSLRGSSYNEQFF
DNA: TGTGCCAGCAGCTTGCGGGGTAGCTCCTACAATGAGCAGTTCTTC

J: TRBJ2-2
V: TRBV11-3
D: .
size: .
CDR3: CASSLAFSSVSTGELFF
DNA: TGTGCCAGCAGCTTAGCGTTTTCTTCTGTCAGCACCGGGGAGCTGTTTTTT

J: TRBJ1-2
V: TRBV5-4
D: TRBD1
size: few
CDR3: CASSLDRGYGYTF
DNA: TGTGCCAGCAGCTTGGACAGGGGCTATGGCTACACCTTC

J: TRBJ2-5
V: TRBV18
D: .
size: .
CDR3: CASSQRQLEETQYF
DNA: TGTGCCAGCTCACAAAGACAGCTGGAAGAGACCCAGTACTTC

J: TRBJ2-7
V: TRBV6-5
D: .
size: few
CDR3: CASSRGARGSYEQYF
DNA: TGTGCCAGCAGCCGGGGGGCGCGTGGCTCCTACGAGCAGTACTTC

J: TRBJ1-5
V: TRBV19
D: .
size: .
CDR3: CASSSDTYSNQPQHF
DNA: TGTGCCAGTAGTTCTGACACTTATAGCAATCAGCCCCAGCATTTT

J: TRBJ2-7
V: TRBV3-1/TRBV3-2
D: .
size: .
CDR3: CASSLQGGEGFEQYF
DNA: TGTGCCAGCAGCCTCCAAGGGGGAGAGGGATTCGAGCAGTACTTC

J: TRBJ1-4
V: TRBV5-1
D: .
size: .
CDR3: CASSWDNAREKLFF
DNA: TGCGCCAGCAGCTGGGACAATGCTAGAGAAAAACTGTTTTTT

J: TRBJ2-7
V: TRBV12-3/TRBV12-4
D: .
size: .
CDR3: CASSQRVGYEQYF
DNA: TGTGCCAGCAGCCAGAGGGTTGGCTACGAGCAGTACTTC

J: TRBJ2-7
V: TRBV5-1
D: TRBD1
size: .
CDR3: CASSGTGMEGREQYF
DNA: TGCGCCAGCAGCGGGACAGGGATGGAGGGACGCGAGCAGTACTTC

J: TRBJ2-2
V: TRBV18
D: .
size: .
CDR3: CASSRTGTTNTGELFF
DNA: TGTGCCAGCTCACGGACCGGGACAACGAACACCGGGGAGCTGTTTTTT

J: TRBJ1-1
V: TRBV6-5
D: .
size: .
CDR3: CASTRSTANTEAFF
DNA: TGTGCCAGCACCAGATCGACAGCAAACACTGAAGCTTTCTTT

J: TRBJ2-7
V: TRBV3-1/TRBV3-2
D: TRBD1
size: once
CDR3: CASSQGTGNKQYF
DNA: TGTGCCAGCAGCCAGGGGACAGGGAATAAGCAGTACTTC

J: TRBJ2-2
V: TRBV20-1
D: .
size: once
CDR3: CSASRVPGAGELFF
DNA: TGCAGTGCTAGTCGAGTTCCCGGGGCCGGGGAGCTGTTTTTT

J: TRBJ2-7
V: TRBV6-5
D: TRBD1
size: .
CDR3: CASKGTGTAEQYF
DNA: TGTGCCAGCAAGGGGACAGGGACGGCCGAGCAGTACTTC

J: TRBJ1-2
V: TRBV20-1
D: .
size: .
CDR3: CSASDPPRVTF
DNA: TGCAGTGCTTCAGACCCCCCTCGGGTCACCTTC

J: TRBJ1-5
V: TRBV28
D: TRBD1
size: .
CDR3: CASSQPGQGYQPQHF
DNA: TGTGCCAGCAGCCAACCCGGACAGGGGTATCAGCCCCAGCATTTT

J: TRBJ2-2
V: TRBV14
D: .
size: once
CDR3: CASSQDLGGDLKTNTGELFF
DNA: TGTGCCAGCAGCCAAGATCTTGGAGGGGATCTAAAAACGAACACCGGGGAGCTGTTTTTT

J: TRBJ2-1
V: TRBV5-8
D: .
size: .
CDR3: CASSSGLNSYNEQFF
DNA: TGTGCCAGCAGCTCGGGACTGAACTCCTACAATGAGCAGTTCTTC

J: TRBJ1-6
V: TRBV30
D: TRBD1
size: .
CDR3: CAWRGQGNSPLHF
DNA: TGTGCCTGGAGAGGACAGGGCAATTCACCCCTCCACTTT

J: TRBJ1-2
V: TRBV3-1/TRBV3-2
D: .
size: .
CDR3: CASSQYRDIANYGYTF
DNA: TGTGCCAGCAGCCAATACAGGGACATAGCTAACTATGGCTACACCTTC

J: TRBJ2-7
V: TRBV4-1
D: TRBD1
size: once
CDR3: CASSQGTGVEQYF
DNA: TGCGCCAGCAGCCAGGGGACAGGGGTCGAGCAGTACTTC

J: TRBJ2-1
V: TRBV19
D: .
size: .
CDR3: CASSKTSMKYNEQFF
DNA: TGTGCCAGTAGTAAAACGAGTATGAAGTACAATGAGCAGTTCTTC